The table lists the clone carrying this TCR beta chain with a count of one. The sample belongs to a study of T cell changes during pregnancy in multiple sclerosis. Germline CDR1 SGHAT, CDR2 FQNNGV. This CDR3 spans 18 amino acids. The V gene lost 3 bases and the J gene lost 0 bases, with 17 bases spanning the gap. TCRdb keeps only in-frame clones here, not all; method: immunoSEQ multiplex PCR. This table has 45,000 to 60,000 clones, about 92% appearing once. Sequenced here: CD8+ T cells from peripheral blood mononuclear cells, sampled before pregnancy. The chain carries TRBV11-2 and TRBJ1-4; D is undetermined. The source is a female donor with multiple sclerosis, enrolled in a pregnancy study. For the CDR3, the DNA is TGTGCCAGCAGCTTGTCCTCCCGCGCCGGGGCAACTAATGAAAAACTGTTTTTT. Amino acids: CASSLSSRAGATNEKLFF. Full variable domain (missing parts from reference TRBV11-2 and TRBJ1-4): EAGVAQSPRYKIIEKRQSVAFWCNPISGHATLYWYQQILGQGPKLLIQFQNNGVVDDSQLPKDRFSAERLKGVDSTLKIQPAKLEDSAVYLCASSLSSRAGATNEKLFFGSGTQLSVL.